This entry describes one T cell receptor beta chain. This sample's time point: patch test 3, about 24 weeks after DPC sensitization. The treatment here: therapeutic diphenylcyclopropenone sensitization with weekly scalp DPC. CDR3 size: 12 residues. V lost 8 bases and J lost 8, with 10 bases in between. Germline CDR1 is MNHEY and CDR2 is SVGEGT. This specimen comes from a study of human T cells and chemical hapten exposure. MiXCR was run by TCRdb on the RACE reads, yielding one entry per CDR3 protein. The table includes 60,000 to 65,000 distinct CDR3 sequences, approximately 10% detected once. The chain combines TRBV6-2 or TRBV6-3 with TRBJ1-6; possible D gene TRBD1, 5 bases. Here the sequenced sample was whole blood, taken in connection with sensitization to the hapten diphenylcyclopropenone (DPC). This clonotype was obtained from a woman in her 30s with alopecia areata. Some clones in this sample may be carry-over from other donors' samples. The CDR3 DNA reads TGTGCCAGCCGAGAGGGGTATTCACCCCTCCACTTT. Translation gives CASREGYSPLHF.